These 19 T cell receptor beta chains were sequenced from one sample in a study of blood T cell repertoires in COVID-19. Produced via immunoSEQ multiplex PCR; TCRdb's table is partial and in-frame only. Among 350,000 to 400,000 clones listed, 90% to 95% were seen once. The sequenced sample was PBMCs or T cells enriched from blood (not recorded which). The receptors were gathered from a woman in her forties who had been exposed to COVID-19.

This sequence joins TRBV20-1 and TRBJ2-1; no reliable D call. The ends were cut back, 1 base at V and 9 bases at J, with 7 bases in the middle. The CDR3 contains 11 residues. Germline CDR1 reads DFQATT; CDR2 reads SNEGSKA (reference sequence). The CDR3 reads CSARARGEQFF. The CDR3 DNA is TGCAGTGCTAGAGCGCGTGGTGAGCAGTTCTTC.

The chain employs TRBV7-2 and TRBJ1-1; no clear D. V was cut by 0 bases and J by 0 bases, with 11 bases left in between. The CDR3 runs 16 residues. Germline V gene lookup returns CDR1 SGHTA and CDR2 FQGNSA. CDR3 in DNA: TGTGCCAGCAGCTTAGCGGCCAGATTAATGAACACTGAAGCTTTCTTT. Amino acid sequence: CASSLAARLMNTEAFF.

Comments on this clone: It is unclear where the CDR3 begins or ends on the DNA, so no DNA is shown, and the CDR3 is as TCRdb lists it. The chain couples TRBV5-5 to TRBJ1-1; the table calls TRBD1, which could not be checked here. The CDR3 is 15 amino acids long, termini counted. Germline V gives CDR1 SGHKS, CDR2 YYEKEE (reference sequence). The CDR3 sequence is CASSFLWDTNTEAFF.

The chain carries TRBV6-5 and TRBJ1-1; 7 nucleotides align to TRBD1. Trimming at V came to 8 bases and at J to 1 base, leaving 7 bases not matched to a gene. Germline-derived CDR1 and CDR2 are MNHEY and SVGAGI. This CDR3 has 14 residues. The CDR3 reads CASRGGIGNTEAFF. CDR3 coding DNA: TGTGCCAGCCGAGGGGGCATTGGGAACACTGAAGCTTTCTTT.

As for this clone: A read error is possible here, since a much larger clone lies one base away. The V and J genes are TRBV28 and TRBJ1-2, with D hard to call. Trimming cost V 6 bases and J 4 bases, with 9 bases left between them. This CDR3 has 12 amino acids. Germline V gene data show CDR1 as MDHEN and CDR2 as SYDVKM. DNA of the CDR3: TGTGCCAGCAGCCTTGGGAGCTATGGCTACACCTTC. It is translated as CASSLGSYGYTF.

The chain couples TRBV3-1 (or the pseudogene TRBV3-2) to TRBJ2-3, with 10 nucleotides matching TRBD2. Germline V CDR1 and CDR2: LGHDT, YNNKEL (reference sequence). V shed 4 bases, J shed 3 bases, and the junction held 10 bases outside the gene matches. CDR3 size: 17 residues. The CDR3 is CASSPTLAGPSTDTQYF. The DNA for the CDR3 is TGTGCCAGCAGCCCTACACTAGCGGGACCCTCAACAGATACGCAGTATTTT.

Only a few counts were recorded for this clone. The V and J genes are TRBV27 and TRBJ2-6; 8 bases agree with TRBD1. Looked up from germline, CDR1 is MNHEY and CDR2 is SMNVEV (reference sequence). V gave up 6 bases and J gave up 4 bases; unmatched junction bases: 5. The CDR3 contains 15 residues. CDR3 DNA sequence: TGTGCCAGCAGGCCAGGGGGCACCGGGGCCAACGTCCTGACTTTC. Its protein is CASRPGGTGANVLTF.

The chain has TRBV27 and TRBJ1-1, with TRBD1 as a possible D gene (6 bases). The germline CDR1 and CDR2 sequences are MNHEY and SMNVEV (reference sequence). The ends were cut back, 3 bases at V and 1 base at J, with 15 bases in the middle. The CDR3 extends over 16 amino acids. CDR3: CASSFRTGLWNTEAFF. The CDR3 nucleotides read TGTGCCAGCAGTTTTCGTACAGGGCTTTGGAACACTGAAGCTTTCTTT.

This chain uses TRBV7-9 with TRBJ2-4, with 8 bases identical to TRBD1. Germline lookup yields CDR1 SEHNR and CDR2 FQNEAQ (reference sequence). The CDR3 runs to 14 residues. Unmatched junction bases numbered 8, after V lost 5 bases and J lost 8 bases. In nucleotides, the CDR3 is TGTGCCAGCAGCGCAACAGGGGGAGCGGACATTCAGTACTTC. Encoded protein: CASSATGGADIQYF.

The chain carries TRBV7-3 and TRBJ1-1; the D gene is possibly TRBD1 (6 bases). The ends were cut back, 5 bases at V and 4 bases at J, with 17 bases in the middle. The CDR3 runs to 15 residues. In germline, CDR1 is SGHTA, CDR2 FQGTGA. This chain's CDR3 is CASSPGQPGTTEAFF. In DNA, the CDR3 is TGTGCCAGCAGCCCAGGACAGCCGGGGACCACTGAAGCTTTCTTT.

This sequence joins TRBV2 and TRBJ1-1, with 8 positions matching TRBD1. J was trimmed by 5 bases and V by 5 bases; bases with no gene match: 1. This CDR3 region has 12 residues. Germline V gives CDR1 SNHLY, CDR2 FYNNEI. The CDR3 region is CASSNRGTEAFF. The DNA for the CDR3 is TGTGCCAGCAGTAACAGGGGGACTGAAGCTTTCTTT.

The rearrangement joins TRBV18 to TRBJ1-1, with 9 positions matching TRBD1. V lost 0 bases, J lost 9 bases, and 2 bases stayed unmatched. The CDR3 runs to 13 residues. The germline V gene has CDR1 KGHSH and CDR2 LQKENI. The CDR3 bases are TGTGCCAGCTCACCACCTGGACAGGGGAAAGCTTTCTTT. Translating it yields CASSPPGQGKAFF.

The V and J genes are TRBV2 and TRBJ1-3, with D maybe TRBD1 (5 bases). CDR3 length: 13 residues. V was trimmed by 3 bases and J by 9 bases, leaving 12 bases between them. Germline V CDR1 and CDR2: SNHLY, FYNNEI. CDR3 protein: CASSEPSGGTIYF. DNA of the CDR3: TGTGCCAGCAGTGAGCCTAGCGGGGGCACCATATATTTT.

J is TRBJ1-1 and V is TRBV7-8; maybe TRBD1 (5 bases). V was cut by 5 bases and J by 8 bases, with 12 bases left in between. This CDR3 is built from 12 residues. CDR1 is SGHVS and CDR2 is FQNEAQ in the germline V gene. DNA for the CDR3: TGTGCCAGCAGCCCGGGGGTGGCGGAAGCTTTCTTT. Protein: CASSPGVAEAFF.

This chain's CDR3 is CASSLSPNTEAFF. CDR3 DNA: TGTGCCAGCAGTTTATCCCCGAACACTGAAGCTTTCTTT. This sequence joins TRBV25-1 and TRBJ1-1; D is uncertain. This CDR3 has 13 amino acids. V lost 5 bases to trimming and J lost 1 base, with 8 bases between them. The V gene's germline CDR1 is MGHDK and CDR2 SYGVNS.

The CDR3, as DNA: TGCGCCAGCAGCCTGGACAGGAGATCCTACGAGCAGTACTTC. Its translation is CASSLDRRSYEQYF. The V and J genes are TRBV5-1 and TRBJ2-7; 7 bases line up with TRBD1. Looked up from germline, CDR1 is SGHRS and CDR2 is YFSETQ. J gave up 1 base and V 4 bases, and 5 bases lay outside the gene matches. The CDR3 runs 14 residues.

CDR3 DNA: TGTGCCAGTGGTAGGGGACAGGTCGAGGGCTACACCTTC. Amino acids: CASGRGQVEGYTF. The chain combines TRBV19 with TRBJ1-2; 8 nucleotides align to TRBD1. The CDR3 has 13 amino acids. The germline CDR1 and CDR2 sequences are LNHDA and SQIVND (reference sequence). The trim removed 8 bases at V and 8 bases at J, leaving 10 bases unmatched.

The chain couples TRBV11-3 to TRBJ2-5, with D possibly matching TRBD1 (7 bases). The CDR3 runs 16 residues. Germline CDR1 reads SGHNT; CDR2 reads YENEEA. Trimming shortened V by 5 bases and J by 5 bases, and 21 bases separated the two germline ends. The CDR3 spells CASSPGGGVVLETQYF. The CDR3 DNA sequence: TGTGCCAGCAGCCCTGGAGGGGGCGTTGTCTTGGAGACCCAGTACTTC.

This clone was counted between two and nine times. The rearrangement uses TRBV7-2 and TRBJ2-7, with 8 bases aligning to TRBD2. The CDR3 runs to 15 residues. With 1 base clipped from V and 0 bases from J, the junction kept 2 bases outside the gene matches. Germline V gene lookup returns CDR1 SGHTA and CDR2 FQGNSA. The CDR3 is CASSLVAGGSYEQYF. The CDR3 DNA follows: TGTGCCAGCAGCTTAGTGGCGGGGGGCTCCTACGAGCAGTACTTC. The entire variable domain, with the rest obtained from reference TRBV7-2 and TRBJ2-7, is as follows: GAGVSQSPSNKVTEKGKDVELRCDPISGHTALYWYRQSLGQGLEFLIYFQGNSAPDKSGLPSDRFSAERTGGSVSTLTIQRTQQEDSAVYLCASSLVAGGSYEQYFGPGTRLTVT.